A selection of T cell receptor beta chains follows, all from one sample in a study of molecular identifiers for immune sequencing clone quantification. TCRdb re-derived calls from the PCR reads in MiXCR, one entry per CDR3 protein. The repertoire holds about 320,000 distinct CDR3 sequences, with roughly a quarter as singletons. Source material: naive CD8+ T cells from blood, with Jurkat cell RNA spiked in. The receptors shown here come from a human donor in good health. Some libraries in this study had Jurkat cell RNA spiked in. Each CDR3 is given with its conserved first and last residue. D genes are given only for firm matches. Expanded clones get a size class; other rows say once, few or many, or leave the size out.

cdr3_aa: CASSPQRARWKSTDTQYF
cdr3_nt: TGTGCCAGCAGTCCACAAAGGGCAAGGTGGAAGAGCACAGATACGCAGTATTTT
clone_size: NA
j_call: TRBJ2-3
d_call: NA
v_call: TRBV12-3/TRBV12-4

cdr3_aa: CASSLAPDEQFF
cdr3_nt: TGTGCCAGCAGCTTAGCGCCCGATGAGCAGTTCTTC
clone_size: few
j_call: TRBJ2-1
d_call: NA
v_call: TRBV7-9

cdr3_aa: CASSFALSNQPQHF
cdr3_nt: TGTGCCAGCAGTTTTGCTCTTAGCAATCAGCCCCAGCATTTT
clone_size: many
j_call: TRBJ1-5
d_call: NA
v_call: TRBV27

cdr3_aa: CATGLVLHEQSF
cdr3_nt: TGTGCCACGGGACTAGTTCTCCACGAGCAGTCCTTC
clone_size: once
j_call: TRBJ2-7
d_call: TRBD2
v_call: TRBV2

cdr3_aa: CASSQESRDETQYF
cdr3_nt: TGCGCCAGCAGCCAAGAAAGCAGGGACGAGACCCAGTACTTC
clone_size: NA
j_call: TRBJ2-5
d_call: NA
v_call: TRBV4-3

cdr3_aa: CSARGGVLNTEAFF
cdr3_nt: TGCAGTGCTAGAGGCGGAGTTCTGAACACTGAAGCTTTCTTT
clone_size: many
j_call: TRBJ1-1
d_call: NA
v_call: TRBV20-1

cdr3_aa: CASSLSSGGEQFF
cdr3_nt: TGTGCCAGCAGCTTGTCCTCAGGGGGTGAGCAGTTCTTC
clone_size: few
j_call: TRBJ2-1
d_call: TRBD1
v_call: TRBV7-9

cdr3_aa: CASSRAGADYNQPQHF
cdr3_nt: TGTGCCAGCAGCAGGGCGGGGGCTGATTACAATCAGCCCCAGCATTTT
clone_size: NA
j_call: TRBJ1-5
d_call: NA
v_call: TRBV6-2/TRBV6-3

cdr3_aa: CASSQDLAGTNTGELFF
cdr3_nt: TGCGCCAGCAGCCAAGACCTCGCAGGGACGAACACCGGGGAGCTGTTTTTT
clone_size: NA
j_call: TRBJ2-2
d_call: NA
v_call: TRBV4-3

cdr3_aa: CASSPGGVHEQYF
cdr3_nt: TGTGCCAGCTCCCCAGGCGGGGTGCACGAGCAGTACTTC
clone_size: few
j_call: TRBJ2-7
d_call: NA
v_call: TRBV18

cdr3_aa: CASARRDSGVETQYF
cdr3_nt: TGTGCCAGCGCCCGCCGGGACAGTGGGGTTGAGACCCAGTACTTC
clone_size: many
j_call: TRBJ2-5
d_call: TRBD1
v_call: TRBV7-9